Described below is a single T cell receptor (beta chain) sequence and its context. CDR1 and CDR2 from the germline V gene are MGHRA and YSYEKL. This CDR3 spans 16 amino acids. These data come from a study of monozygotic twins with inflammatory bowel disease. Total RNA input per TCR library was 3,000 to 4,500 ng. TCRdb re-analyzed the 5' RACE reads; it lists each CDR3 protein once, without DNA. The sample's table shows about 380,000 distinct CDR3 sequences. The J gene is TRBJ2-7, the V gene TRBV4-1; the TRBD2 assignment by TCRdb is unverifiable without DNA. This sequence was found in a human donor with ulcerative colitis or Crohn's disease, or a healthy co-twin of an affected twin (not recorded which). Source material: blood. CDR3 loop: CASSQDGSGGSYEQYF.